The 14 T cell receptor beta chains below were found in one sample sequenced in a study of blood T cell repertoires in COVID-19. Profiling relied on immunoSEQ multiplex PCR, and the TCRdb table lists in-frame clones only, not all of them. The data hold around 180,000 clones, with 79% observed a single time. Material: peripheral blood. Receptor source: a man in his 60s with active or convalescent COVID-19.

The chain recombines TRBV9 with TRBJ2-1; tentatively, D is TRBD2 (5 bases). Trimming shortened V by 4 bases and J by 4 bases, and 15 bases separated the two germline ends. CDR1 SGDLS and CDR2 YYNGEE come from the germline V gene. This CDR3 spans 15 amino acids. CDR3 region: CASSHPTRTYNEQFF. DNA of the CDR3: TGTGCCAGCAGCCACCCAACCCGGACTTACAATGAGCAGTTCTTC.

J is TRBJ2-2 and V is TRBV20-1; 9 positions agree with TRBD2. The length of the CDR3 is 16 residues. Germline CDR1 is DFQATT and CDR2 is SNEGSKA (reference sequence). J lost 4 bases, V lost 3 bases, and 9 bases had no gene match. CDR3 DNA sequence: TGCAGTGCTAGTTGGGGACTAGCAGACGGCACCGGGGAGCTGTTTTTT. Protein product: CSASWGLADGTGELFF.

The chain joins TRBV7-3 to TRBJ2-7; TRBD1 matches 9 bases. The length of the CDR3 is 15 residues. Germline assignment: CDR1 SGHTA and CDR2 FQGTGA. V was pared by 2 bases and J by 7 bases, with 9 bases of the junction left unmatched. This chain's CDR3 is CASSLWGTGREEQYF. Here the CDR3 DNA reads TGTGCCAGCAGCTTATGGGGGACAGGGAGGGAAGAGCAGTACTTC.

The chain uses TRBV3-1 (or the pseudogene TRBV3-2) and TRBJ2-7; the D gene is possibly TRBD2 (5 bases). V lost 5 bases and J lost 12, with 17 bases in between. Per the germline V gene, CDR1 is LGHDT and CDR2 is YNNKEL (reference sequence). This CDR3 contains 12 residues. The CDR3 coding sequence is TGTGCCAGCAGCTTCACTGCGAGGGTTCGGTACTTC. This translates into CASSFTARVRYF.

The rearrangement uses TRBV5-6 and TRBJ1-5; 9 positions agree with TRBD1. Per the germline V gene, CDR1 is SGHDT and CDR2 is YYEEEE. The CDR3 runs to 12 residues. The ends lost 10 bases at V and 4 bases at J; junction bases unmatched: 3. CDR3 amino acids: CARTGVNQPQHF. CDR3 sequence (DNA): TGTGCCCGGACAGGGGTGAATCAGCCCCAGCATTTT.

This clone was observed a single time. V usage is TRBV5-1 and J usage is TRBJ2-1, with TRBD2 matching over 7 bases. The CDR3 has 17 amino acids. The trim removed 1 base at V and 3 bases at J, leaving 10 bases unmatched. Germline V gene lookup returns CDR1 SGHRS and CDR2 YFSETQ. The CDR3 DNA is TGCGCCAGCAGCTTGATTCTCGGGACTACCTACTACAATGAGCAGTTCTTC. This codes for CASSLILGTTYYNEQFF.

The J gene is TRBJ2-3, the V gene TRBV5-1; a weak D match, TRBD1 (6 bases). V was cut by 5 bases and J by 4 bases, with 11 bases left in between. This CDR3 spans 13 amino acids. The germline CDR1 and CDR2 sequences are SGHRS and YFSETQ. This chain's CDR3 is CASSPQGSDTQYF. The CDR3 DNA reads TGCGCCAGCAGTCCTCAGGGGTCAGATACGCAGTATTTT.

The V call is TRBV29-1, the J call TRBJ1-2; the D gene is possibly TRBD1 (5 bases). CDR3 length: 13 amino acids. Trimming shortened V by 5 bases and J by 2 bases, and 12 bases separated the two germline ends. CDR1 and CDR2 (germline): SQVTM, ANQGSEA. The CDR3 DNA reads TGCAGCGTTTTGGGGGAGGGGAACTATGGCTACACCTTC. This gives the protein CSVLGEGNYGYTF.

This rearrangement joins TRBV27 to TRBJ2-1, with TRBD2 matching 10 bases. V shed 4 bases and J 3 bases; nucleotides not matched to a gene: 6. This CDR3 is 16 amino acids long. Germline assignment: CDR1 MNHEY and CDR2 SMNVEV (reference sequence). CDR3: CASSSWTSGVYNEQFF. In DNA, the CDR3 is TGTGCCAGCAGTTCCTGGACTAGCGGAGTCTACAATGAGCAGTTCTTC.

This clone was detected once. The V call is TRBV10-3, the J call TRBJ1-6, with a tentative D call TRBD1 (5 bases). Trimming left V 9 bases short and J 5 bases short, with 8 bases between. The germline CDR1 and CDR2 sequences are ENHRY and SYGVKD. CDR3 size: 12 residues. The CDR3 DNA is TGTGCCATAAAACAGGATAATTCACCCCTCCACTTT. Translated, it gives CAIKQDNSPLHF.

The chain uses TRBV29-1 and TRBJ2-7; the match to TRBD1 covers 10 bases. V dropped 2 bases and J dropped 3; count of bases not matched to a gene: 4. Germline CDR1 and CDR2: SQVTM and ANQGSEA. This CDR3 is built from 14 residues. The CDR3 nucleotides are TGCAGCGTTGAACCGGGGACAGGGGACTACGAGCAGTACTTC. This translates into CSVEPGTGDYEQYF.

The genes are TRBV6-5 and TRBJ1-2, with D possibly being TRBD1 (5 bases). The CDR3 length is 15 residues. Trimming shortened V by 4 bases and J by 8 bases, and 20 bases separated the two germline ends. Germline V gene lookup returns CDR1 MNHEY and CDR2 SVGAGI. This chain's CDR3 is CASSSKGRRGEGYTF. DNA for the CDR3: TGTGCCAGCAGTTCCAAGGGACGGCGGGGGGAAGGCTACACCTTC.

V usage is TRBV4-2 and J usage is TRBJ2-5, with D possibly matching TRBD2 (6 bases). Trimming pared 4 bases from V and 1 base from J, leaving 10 bases between. This CDR3 region has 14 residues. Germline V gene sequence: CDR1 LGHNA, CDR2 YNFKEQ. The CDR3 here is CASSLRLGQETQYF. In DNA, the CDR3 is TGTGCCAGCAGCCTCCGACTAGGCCAAGAGACCCAGTACTTC.

The rearrangement uses TRBV28 and TRBJ2-7; a possible D gene is TRBD1 (6 bases). The CDR3 spans 15 residues. CDR1 is MDHEN and CDR2 is SYDVKM in the germline V gene. Trimming left V 4 bases short and J 0 bases short, with 13 bases between. The CDR3 is CASSSSTGSSYEQYF. In DNA form, the CDR3 reads TGTGCCAGCAGTTCTTCCACAGGGAGCTCCTACGAGCAGTACTTC. The entire variable domain, with the rest obtained from reference TRBV28 and TRBJ2-7, is as follows: DVKVTQSSRYLVKRTGEKVFLECVQDMDHENMFWYRQDPGLGLRLIYFSYDVKMKEKGDIPEGYSVSREKKERFSLILESASTNQTSMYLCASSSSTGSSYEQYFGPGTRLTVT.